A single sample gave rise to the 22 T cell receptor beta chains below, sequenced in a study of STAT5B mutations in CD4+ large granular lymphocyte leukemia. The repertoire was sequenced with immunoSEQ multiplex PCR; TCRdb's copy has only in-frame clones and lacks some. The sample records roughly 36,000 clones, around 88% being singletons. The specimen was CD4+ T cells from blood buffy coats. Receptors were obtained from a human donor in good health.

The V call is TRBV11-2, the J call TRBJ2-5, with D hard to call. Germline lookup yields CDR1 SGHAT and CDR2 FQNNGV. V dropped 0 bases and J dropped 3 bases, with 8 bases sitting between them. The CDR3 is 14 residues long. Written as DNA, the CDR3 is TGTGCCAGCAGCTTAGATTGGGCAGAAGAGACCCAGTACTTC. Its protein is CASSLDWAEETQYF. Full variable domain (remainder filled in from reference TRBV11-2 and TRBJ2-5): EAGVAQSPRYKIIEKRQSVAFWCNPISGHATLYWYQQILGQGPKLLIQFQNNGVVDDSQLPKDRFSAERLKGVDSTLKIQPAKLEDSAVYLCASSLDWAEETQYFGPGTRLLVL.

In nucleotides, the CDR3 is TGTGCCAGCAGCTCGAGGTCGGGAGCATATCAGCCCCAGCATTTT. Encoded protein: CASSSRSGAYQPQHF. The chain joins TRBV27 to TRBJ1-5; D gene uncertain. The CDR3 has 15 residues. Germline values: CDR1 MNHEY, CDR2 SMNVEV (reference sequence). V lost 6 bases and J lost 5, with 17 bases in between.

The rearrangement links TRBV6-5 to TRBJ2-2; perhaps D is TRBD1 or TRBD2 (5 bases each). Looked up from germline, CDR1 is MNHEY and CDR2 is SVGAGI. This CDR3 has 10 residues. Deletions cut 8 bases from V and 13 bases from J, with 11 bases between. The CDR3 nucleotides are TGTGCCAGCGGGGGAGTAGGGCTGTTTTTT. It is translated as CASGGVGLFF.

The rearrangement links TRBV4-3 to TRBJ2-3; maybe TRBD2 (5 bases). Trimming removed 0 bases from V and 2 bases from J, with 21 bases in between. The CDR3 is 19 amino acids. CDR1 is LGHNA and CDR2 is YSLEER in the germline V gene. The CDR3 here is CASSQDLVAFERITDTQYF. CDR3 bases: TGCGCCAGCAGCCAAGATCTAGTGGCCTTCGAGCGGATCACAGATACGCAGTATTTT.

The gene calls are TRBV4-2 and TRBJ1-5, with D tentatively TRBD1 (6 bases). CDR3 length equals 16 residues. The V end lost 2 bases, the J end lost 3 bases, and 14 bases lay between the germline ends. CDR1 and CDR2 from the germline V gene are LGHNA and YNFKEQ. The CDR3 protein is CASSQLPQGNNQPQHF. CDR3 DNA: TGTGCCAGCAGCCAACTTCCTCAGGGGAACAATCAGCCCCAGCATTTT.

A word on this clone: Germline is not matched at one junction end, which may reflect a read error. The V gene is TRBV7-9, the J gene TRBJ2-5, with D unclear. The CDR3 runs to 15 residues. In germline, CDR1 is SEHNR, CDR2 FQNEAQ (reference sequence). The CDR3 nucleotides read TGTGCCGGCAGCTTAGACCTCAGGCTGTTGGAGACCCAGTACTTC. Amino acids: CAGSLDLRLLETQYF.

The gene calls are TRBV2 and TRBJ1-2; D unclear. Germline loops: CDR1 SNHLY, CDR2 FYNNEI. This CDR3 has 12 residues. Trimming pared 5 bases from V and 6 bases from J, leaving 10 bases between. CDR3 nucleotide sequence: TGTGCCAGCAGTTCCGGACGTAATGGCTACACCTTC. Amino acid sequence: CASSSGRNGYTF.

V usage is TRBV18 and J usage is TRBJ1-5, with a weak D call TRBD1 (5 bases). The V gene lost 3 bases and the J gene lost 2 bases, with 8 bases spanning the gap. Germline V gives CDR1 KGHSH, CDR2 LQKENI. The CDR3 is 14 residues long. CDR3 residues: CASSPGPRNQPQHF. DNA of the CDR3: TGTGCCAGCTCACCGGGACCCCGCAATCAGCCCCAGCATTTT.

This rearrangement joins TRBV18 to TRBJ2-1; 9 nucleotides agree with TRBD2. There are 17 residues in the CDR3. In germline, CDR1 is KGHSH, CDR2 LQKENI. Trimming cost V 0 bases and J 4 bases; bases outside gene matches: 7. This chain's CDR3 is CASSPPASGVIYNEQFF. The CDR3 nucleotides are TGTGCCAGCTCACCACCGGCTAGCGGGGTCATTTACAATGAGCAGTTCTTC.

This clone has just a few counts. This chain links TRBV19 with TRBJ1-2, with 9 bases lining up with TRBD1. The trim removed 10 bases at V and 7 bases at J, leaving 10 bases unmatched. The germline V gene has CDR1 LNHDA and CDR2 SQIVND (reference sequence). The CDR3 sequence is 13 residues long. The CDR3 loop is CATKTGGFSGYTF. The CDR3 coding sequence is TGTGCCACTAAAACAGGGGGCTTTTCTGGCTACACCTTC.

The chain is built from TRBV10-3 and TRBJ2-3; D not resolved. This CDR3 has 12 amino acids. V was trimmed by 4 bases and J by 6 bases, leaving 8 bases between them. The germline V gene has CDR1 ENHRY and CDR2 SYGVKD. CDR3 protein: CAISGIGDTQYF. CDR3 bases: TGTGCCATCAGTGGCATAGGGGATACGCAGTATTTT.

This chain joins TRBV4-1 and TRBJ2-1; weak D call: TRBD2 (5 bases). Trimming stripped 4 bases from V and 9 bases from J, with 13 bases between. Germline V gene lookup returns CDR1 MGHRA and CDR2 YSYEKL. CDR3 length: 13 residues. This CDR3 is CASSLPRVSEQFF. The CDR3 nucleotides are TGCGCCAGCAGCCTCCCGAGGGTGTCTGAGCAGTTCTTC.

The count of this clone is one. The gene calls are TRBV7-9 and TRBJ1-2; D is possibly TRBD1 (5 bases). This CDR3 comprises 13 residues. Per germline, CDR1 SEHNR and CDR2 FQNEAQ (reference sequence). V lost 3 bases to trimming and J lost 3 bases, with 8 bases between them. CDR3 sequence: CASSFWDDYGYTF. Here the CDR3 DNA reads TGTGCCAGCAGCTTTTGGGACGACTATGGCTACACCTTC.

J is TRBJ1-2 and V is TRBV19; TRBD1 aligns across 9 bases. The length of the CDR3 is 15 residues. The V and J ends lost 3 bases and 6 bases, in that order; junction bases with no gene match: 8. Germline CDR1 and CDR2: LNHDA and SQIVND (reference sequence). The DNA of the CDR3 is TGTGCCAGTAGTATTCAACAGGACAGGGGAAATGGCTACACCTTC. It specifies CASSIQQDRGNGYTF.

In regard to this clone: A junction end diverges from the germline sequence, so it may reflect a read error. This chain joins TRBV12-5 and TRBJ2-2; D might be TRBD1 or TRBD2, each matching 6 bases. The CDR3 consists of 15 residues. The germline CDR1 and CDR2 sequences are LGHNT and FRNRAP. The DNA of the CDR3 is TGTGCTACCTTAAGGGGGGTGGGGAACGCCGGGGAGCTGTTTTTT. Amino acid sequence: CATLRGVGNAGELFF.

The rearrangement links TRBV29-1 to TRBJ1-2, with a possible D match to TRBD1 (5 bases). The CDR3 extends over 14 amino acids. Trimming left V 4 bases short and J 1 base short, with 13 bases between. Germline CDR1 and CDR2: SQVTM and ANQGSEA. The CDR3 nucleotides are TGCAGCGTTGTTATCGGGGGGTTTAACTATGGCTACACCTTC. This encodes CSVVIGGFNYGYTF.

This chain joins TRBV11-2 and TRBJ1-6; D remains unclear. The CDR3 runs to 16 residues. V was shortened by 8 bases and J by 7 bases, with 21 bases between the two germline ends. Per the germline V gene, CDR1 is SGHAT and CDR2 is FQNNGV. CDR3 in DNA: TGTGCCAGCGAAACGGGAGGCAGCTCACGGAATTCACCCCTCCACTTT. As protein: CASETGGSSRNSPLHF.

The J gene is TRBJ2-1, the V gene TRBV5-1; TRBD1 aligns across 9 bases. The V gene end was trimmed by 0 bases and the J gene end by 5 bases; junction bases not matched to a gene: 0. The CDR3 has 14 amino acids. Germline assignment: CDR1 SGHRS and CDR2 YFSETQ. The CDR3 region is CASSLGTGDNEQFF. CDR3 DNA sequence: TGCGCCAGCAGCTTGGGGACAGGGGACAATGAGCAGTTCTTC.

The CDR3 coding sequence is TGTGCCAGCAGCTTGTGGGGGTTGCATGAAAAACTGTTTTTT. It specifies CASSLWGLHEKLFF. The V call is TRBV5-6, the J call TRBJ1-4; D is perhaps TRBD1 (5 bases). CDR3 length equals 14 residues. Trimming removed 1 base from V and 6 bases from J, with 10 bases in between. The germline V gene has CDR1 SGHDT and CDR2 YYEEEE.

The chain links TRBV30 to TRBJ2-6; D call uncertain. The CDR3 runs to 17 residues. Germline values: CDR1 GTSNPN, CDR2 SVGIG (reference sequence). V lost 5 bases to trimming and J lost 5 bases, with 22 bases between them. For the CDR3, the DNA is TGTGCCTGGGGAGAATGCGTTATAACAAATCGGGCCAACGTCCTGACTTTC. Translation: CAWGECVITNRANVLTF.

The gene calls are TRBV7-9 and TRBJ1-2; 11 bases are a match to TRBD1. Trimming took 4 bases from V and 2 from J; bases not matched to a gene: 3. Germline-derived CDR1 and CDR2 are SEHNR and FQNEAQ (reference sequence). The CDR3 is 15 amino acids. In DNA, the CDR3 is TGTGCCAGCAGCTGGGGACAGGGGGGGAACTATGGCTACACCTTC. Translating it yields CASSWGQGGNYGYTF.

The gene calls are TRBV5-4 and TRBJ2-5; D is perhaps TRBD2 (5 bases). There are 14 residues in the CDR3. Germline V lookup: CDR1 SGHNT, CDR2 YYREEE (reference sequence). The V and J ends lost 4 bases and 1 base respectively, with 11 bases between them. This CDR3 reads CASSHTRTQETQYF. DNA of the CDR3: TGTGCCAGCAGCCATACTAGGACCCAAGAGACCCAGTACTTC.